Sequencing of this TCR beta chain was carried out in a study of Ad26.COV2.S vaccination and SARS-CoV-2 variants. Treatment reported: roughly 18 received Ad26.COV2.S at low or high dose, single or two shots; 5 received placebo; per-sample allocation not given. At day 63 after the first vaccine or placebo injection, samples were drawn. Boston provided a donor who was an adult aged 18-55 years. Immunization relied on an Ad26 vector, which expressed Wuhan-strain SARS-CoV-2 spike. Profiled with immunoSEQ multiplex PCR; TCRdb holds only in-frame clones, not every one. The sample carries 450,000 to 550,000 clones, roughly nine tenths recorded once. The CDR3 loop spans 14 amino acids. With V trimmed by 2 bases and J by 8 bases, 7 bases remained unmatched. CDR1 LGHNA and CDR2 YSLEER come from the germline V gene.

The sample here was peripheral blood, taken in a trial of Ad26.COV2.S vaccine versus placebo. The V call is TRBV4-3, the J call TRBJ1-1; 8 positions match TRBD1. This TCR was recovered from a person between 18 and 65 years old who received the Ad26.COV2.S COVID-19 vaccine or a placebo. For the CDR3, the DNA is TGCGCCAGCAGCCAAAAGACAGGGGATTGGGAAGCTTTCTTT. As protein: CASSQKTGDWEAFF.